The present T cell receptor (beta chain) was sequenced within a study of cytomegalovirus exposure and HLA in healthy donors. Regarding the study as a whole: A likely sequencing artifact accounted for one observed cluster of highly shared sequence variants.

The CDR3 loop spans 16 amino acids. Comments on this clone: The target antigen is unknown.

PCR was performed using 60 Vbeta and 13 Jbeta primers. This table comes from immunoSEQ multiplex PCR, and its TCRdb copy is limited to in-frame clones, with some not included. The sample includes about 150,000 clones, 70% to 80% of them seen just once. The rearrangement joins TRBV1 to TRBJ2-3; TRBD2, the table's D call, lacks a check against the DNA. TRBV1 has pseudogene status. The sequence came from a man in his thirties or forties in good health and CMV-seropositive. Sequenced input: PBMCs. The CDR3 here is CTSSLPRAGATDTQYF. In nucleotides, the CDR3 is TGCACCAGCAGCCTGCCGAGAGCGGGCGCCACAGATACGCAGTATTTT.